A selection of T cell receptor beta chains follows, all from one sample in a study of CD8 T cells in ankylosing spondylitis. One entry per CDR3 protein, called by TCRdb with MiXCR from the 5' RACE reads. The table shows over 30,000 distinct CDR3 sequences, with 16% occurring only once. Sequenced input: blood. The receptors here all came from a male donor with ankylosing spondylitis or in good health (not recorded which). Both conserved end residues are part of each CDR3. Fields, in order: clone size, D gene, J gene, V gene, CDR3 DNA, CDR3 protein. The D gene is left open where the match is weak. Only some rows state a clone size, as once, few, many or a class for expanded clones.

clone_size: .; d_call: .; j_call: TRBJ2-1; v_call: TRBV6-2/TRBV6-3; cdr3_nt: TGTGCCAGCAGACCCACCGGGTCCTCCTACAATGAGCAGTTCTTC; cdr3_aa: CASRPTGSSYNEQFF
clone_size: .; d_call: .; j_call: TRBJ2-2; v_call: TRBV11-3; cdr3_nt: TGTGCCAGCAGCTTAGAAGAGGACGGGGAGCTGTTTTTT; cdr3_aa: CASSLEEDGELFF
clone_size: few; d_call: .; j_call: TRBJ2-5; v_call: TRBV11-3; cdr3_nt: TGTGCCAGCAGCTGGGGGACGGGTGGGACCCAAGAGACCCAGTACTTC; cdr3_aa: CASSWGTGGTQETQYF
clone_size: .; d_call: .; j_call: TRBJ1-1; v_call: TRBV20-1; cdr3_nt: TGCAGTGCTACGGGCGAAGGGGTTGCAGCTTTCTTT; cdr3_aa: CSATGEGVAAFF
clone_size: many; d_call: TRBD1; j_call: TRBJ1-1; v_call: TRBV28; cdr3_nt: TGTGCCAGCAGTTTATTTCTTTGGACGGGACAGGGTGTGAACACTGAAGCTTTCTTT; cdr3_aa: CASSLFLWTGQGVNTEAFF
clone_size: many; d_call: .; j_call: TRBJ2-1; v_call: TRBV12-3/TRBV12-4; cdr3_nt: TGTGCCAGCAGTTTAAGGGGCAGCAATGAGCAGTTCTTC; cdr3_aa: CASSLRGSNEQFF
clone_size: few; d_call: .; j_call: TRBJ2-1; v_call: TRBV29-1; cdr3_nt: TGCAGCGCCATGGGGACACCTGCCTTTGAGCAGTTCTTC; cdr3_aa: CSAMGTPAFEQFF
clone_size: .; d_call: .; j_call: TRBJ2-2; v_call: TRBV20-1; cdr3_nt: TGCAGTGCCCCTCCGGACACCTCGGGCGGGGAGCTGTTTTTT; cdr3_aa: CSAPPDTSGGELFF
clone_size: .; d_call: TRBD1; j_call: TRBJ2-7; v_call: TRBV5-5; cdr3_nt: TGTGCCAGCAGCTCGGGACAGGGCTACCACGAGCAGTACTTC; cdr3_aa: CASSSGQGYHEQYF
clone_size: .; d_call: TRBD2; j_call: TRBJ2-1; v_call: TRBV27; cdr3_nt: TGTGCCAGGTTACCGGGACTAGCGGGAGGTGAGCAGTTCTTC; cdr3_aa: CARLPGLAGGEQFF